These 32 T cell receptor beta chains originate from one sample sequenced in a study of blood T cells in healthy people across ages. It was with a sample-barcoded 5' primer and a J-beta primer mix that a second PCR of roughly 7 to 12 cycles was run. TCRdb redid the calling of the 5' RACE reads with MiXCR, one entry per CDR3 protein. Here the sample spans some 1.8 million distinct CDR3 sequences, roughly two fifths being singletons. The specimen was blood. These receptors all come from a human donor in good health.

CDR3 sequence reads: CASSFGGGEAEQYF. The CDR3 DNA reads TGTGCCAGCAGTTTTGGAGGGGGCGAAGCCGAGCAGTACTTC. The chain has TRBV12-3 or TRBV12-4 and TRBJ2-7; tentatively, D is TRBD1 (7 bases). The CDR3 is 14 amino acids. V was pared by 3 bases and J by 6 bases, with 15 bases between.

The chain recombines TRBV12-3 or TRBV12-4 with TRBJ2-1, with D maybe TRBD2 (6 bases). CDR3 size: 14 residues. The ends were cut back, 2 bases at V and 6 bases at J, with 11 bases in the middle. The CDR3 here is CASSLLAGPNEQFF. DNA for the CDR3: TGTGCCAGCAGTTTACTCGCGGGGCCCAATGAGCAGTTCTTC.

The table lists this clonotype with a few counts. This chain uses TRBV7-8 with TRBJ1-2, with TRBD1 matching over 7 bases. CDR3 length equals 13 residues. Per the germline V gene, CDR1 is SGHVS and CDR2 is FQNEAQ. Trimming at V came to 7 bases and at J to 2 bases, leaving 4 bases not matched to a gene. The CDR3 region has the DNA TGTGCCAGCACCACGACAGGGAACTATGGCTACACCTTC. Translated: CASTTTGNYGYTF.

CDR3 in DNA: TGTGCCAGCAGTGAAGCTTCCGGGGCTGGGGCCAACGTCCTGACTTTC. Translation: CASSEASGAGANVLTF. The chain is built from TRBV2 and TRBJ2-6; weak D call: TRBD2 (5 bases). The CDR3 totals 16 residues. Germline values: CDR1 SNHLY, CDR2 FYNNEI. V lost 0 bases and J lost 2, with 8 bases in between.

This clonotype was counted a few times. This chain uses TRBV9 with TRBJ2-7; TRBD1 agrees at 10 bases. CDR1 and CDR2 (germline): SGDLS, YYNGEE. The CDR3 totals 13 residues. V dropped 4 bases and J dropped 6; count of bases not matched to a gene: 4. CDR3 sequence: CASSPGTGAEQYF. In DNA, the CDR3 is TGTGCCAGCAGCCCCGGGACAGGGGCCGAGCAGTACTTC.

The chain employs TRBV5-8 and TRBJ2-3, with D tentatively TRBD1 or TRBD2 (5 bases each). The germline gives CDR1 SGHTS, CDR2 YDEGEE. The ends were cut back, 5 bases at V and 11 bases at J, with 12 bases in the middle. CDR3 length: 11 amino acids. The CDR3 here is CASSLRERQYF. The CDR3 nucleotides read TGTGCCAGCAGTCTCAGGGAGAGGCAGTATTTT.

The rearrangement links TRBV3-1 to TRBJ2-5; the D gene is possibly TRBD2 (6 bases). The V gene's germline CDR1 is LGHDT and CDR2 YNNKEL (reference sequence). The CDR3 runs to 14 residues. The V end lost 3 bases, the J end lost 4 bases, and 12 bases lay between the germline ends. The CDR3 reads CASSQRGASETQYF. The CDR3 DNA is TGTGCCAGCAGCCAGCGGGGTGCTTCAGAGACCCAGTACTTC.

This clonotype has just a few counts. V and J are TRBV7-8 and TRBJ2-7, with 7 positions matching TRBD1. The CDR3 consists of 14 residues. The V and J ends lost 4 bases and 10 bases, in that order; junction bases with no gene match: 13. Looked up from germline, CDR1 is SGHVS and CDR2 is FQNEAQ. CDR3 DNA: TGTGCCAGCAGCTCTTACCACAACAGGGGCGAACAGTACTTC. This gives the protein CASSSYHNRGEQYF.

This clonotype was counted only a few times. The genes are TRBV4-3 and TRBJ2-3, with D unclear. Per the germline V gene, CDR1 is LGHNA and CDR2 is YSLEER. Trimming pared 0 bases from V and 6 bases from J, leaving 13 bases between. The CDR3 runs to 15 residues. CDR3 residues: CASSQDGRNTDTQYF. For the CDR3, the DNA is TGCGCCAGCAGCCAAGACGGACGGAACACGGATACGCAGTATTTT.

This clonotype was detected only a few times. This chain uses TRBV29-1 with TRBJ1-2, with TRBD1 matching over 7 bases. The ends lost 4 bases at V and 6 bases at J; junction bases unmatched: 2. In germline, CDR1 is SQVTM, CDR2 ANQGSEA. The CDR3 is 11 residues long. CDR3 sequence: CSVAGGNGYTF. The CDR3 nucleotides are TGCAGCGTTGCAGGGGGAAATGGCTACACCTTC.

The rearrangement uses TRBV20-1 and TRBJ1-1, with D uncertain. Germline V gives CDR1 DFQATT, CDR2 SNEGSKA (reference sequence). This CDR3 is 13 amino acids long. The ends were cut back, 5 bases at V and 4 bases at J, with 14 bases in the middle. Written as DNA, the CDR3 is TGCAGTGCTTTATATCTGGAATTCACTGAAGCTTTCTTT. Amino acid sequence: CSALYLEFTEAFF.

This clonotype came up once. J is TRBJ1-2 and V is TRBV2, with D uncertain. V was pared by 4 bases and J by 5 bases, with 20 bases between. Germline loops: CDR1 SNHLY, CDR2 FYNNEI. This CDR3 has 16 amino acids. The CDR3 sequence is CASSAYSEMNGYGYTF. The CDR3 bases are TGTGCCAGCAGTGCCTACTCGGAGATGAATGGGTATGGCTACACCTTC.

The J gene is TRBJ2-3, the V gene TRBV9; 7 bases match TRBD2. With 0 bases clipped from V and 2 bases from J, the junction kept 9 bases outside the gene matches. The CDR3 runs 17 residues. Germline V gene data show CDR1 as SGDLS and CDR2 as YYNGEE. CDR3 sequence (DNA): TGTGCCAGCAGCGTAGCTGAGTCTAGCGGACACACAGATACGCAGTATTTT. This codes for CASSVAESSGHTDTQYF.

The chain employs TRBV28 and TRBJ2-5, with D possibly TRBD1 on 5 matching bases. Germline V gene data show CDR1 as MDHEN and CDR2 as SYDVKM. The ends were cut back, 6 bases at V and 5 bases at J, with 25 bases in the middle. The CDR3 has 17 amino acids. This CDR3 is CASRPTVRVGAWETQYF. The CDR3 region has the DNA TGTGCCAGCAGGCCCACTGTCAGGGTTGGGGCTTGGGAGACCCAGTACTTC.

V usage is TRBV7-3 and J usage is TRBJ2-2; the match to TRBD1 covers 7 bases. The germline CDR1 and CDR2 sequences are SGHTA and FQGTGA. J gave up 6 bases and V 4 bases, and 2 bases lay outside the gene matches. The CDR3 is 13 amino acids. The CDR3 loop reads CASSSTGSGELFF. The CDR3 region has the DNA TGTGCCAGCAGCTCGACAGGGTCCGGGGAGCTGTTTTTT. Drawing the rest from reference TRBV7-3 and TRBJ2-2, the complete variable domain is GAGVSQTPSNKVTEKGKYVELRCDPISGHTALYWYRQSLGQGPEFLIYFQGTGAADDSGLPNDRFFAVRPEGSVSTLKIQRTERGDSAVYLCASSSTGSGELFFGEGSRLTVL.

This clonotype has at least ten counts. The chain employs TRBV29-1 and TRBJ2-4; D is undetermined. Germline V CDR1 and CDR2: SQVTM, ANQGSEA. Trimming shortened V by 0 bases and J by 0 bases, and 9 bases separated the two germline ends. The CDR3 consists of 15 residues. The CDR3 region has the DNA TGCAGCGTTGAAGAGTATAGACTAGCCAAAAACATTCAGTACTTC. Amino acids: CSVEEYRLAKNIQYF.

This clonotype was found a few times. This chain connects TRBV2 to TRBJ2-7; D not certain. This CDR3 contains 12 residues. CDR1 and CDR2 from the germline V gene are SNHLY and FYNNEI. V lost 3 bases and J lost 2, with 5 bases in between. The CDR3 spells CASSDVTYEQYF. In DNA form, the CDR3 reads TGTGCCAGCAGTGACGTCACCTACGAGCAGTACTTC.

The chain couples TRBV5-1 to TRBJ2-3, with no clear D. Trimming pared 1 base from V and 0 bases from J, leaving 9 bases between. Looked up from germline, CDR1 is SGHRS and CDR2 is YFSETQ. The length of the CDR3 is 15 residues. This CDR3 is CASSLTISSTDTQYF. The CDR3, as DNA: TGCGCCAGCAGCTTGACGATATCTAGCACAGATACGCAGTATTTT.

This sequence joins TRBV5-1 and TRBJ2-1, with D perhaps given as TRBD1 or TRBD2 (5 bases each). The germline V gene has CDR1 SGHRS and CDR2 YFSETQ. Trimming cost V 6 bases and J 0 bases, with 16 bases left between them. This CDR3 is built from 16 residues. The CDR3 nucleotides read TGCGCCAGCAATGCCGACCGGGACCTCTCCTACAATGAGCAGTTCTTC. Its protein is CASNADRDLSYNEQFF.

The J gene is TRBJ1-1, the V gene TRBV30; D ambiguous. CDR1 GTSNPN and CDR2 SVGIG come from the germline V gene (reference sequence). The V end was cut by 6 bases, the J end by 8 bases, with 13 bases between. This CDR3 contains 11 residues. CDR3 residues: CACRTTNEAFF. The CDR3 DNA follows: TGTGCCTGCCGGACTACAAACGAAGCTTTCTTT.

This chain connects TRBV7-2 to TRBJ2-5; D unresolved. Germline values: CDR1 SGHTA, CDR2 FQGNSA. V gave up 0 bases and J gave up 5 bases, with 16 bases separating them. The CDR3 has 16 residues. The CDR3 DNA follows: TGTGCCAGCAGCTTAGCAGGGTTAGCCCGCCGGGAGACCCAGTACTTC. Its translation: CASSLAGLARRETQYF.

The V and J genes are TRBV5-5 and TRBJ2-4; 12 bases are shared with TRBD2. The DNA end is a closer match to TRBJ2-7, so the J assignment may be wrong. The V gene's germline CDR1 is SGHKS and CDR2 YYEKEE (reference sequence). The CDR3 loop spans 15 amino acids. The CDR3 reads CASILGLAGSREQYF. The CDR3 bases are TGTGCCAGCATCCTTGGACTAGCGGGGAGTCGCGAGCAGTACTTC.

This clonotype was counted only a few times. The gene calls are TRBV11-2 and TRBJ2-5; D uncertain. CDR1 is SGHAT, CDR2 FQNNGV, per germline. This CDR3 has 15 amino acids. V was clipped by 2 bases and J by 5 bases, with 15 bases between them. This CDR3 is CASSLSPTSKETQYF. In nucleotides, the CDR3 is TGTGCCAGCAGCTTAAGCCCCACGTCGAAGGAGACCCAGTACTTC.

This sequence joins TRBV29-1 and TRBJ2-3; 14 bases map to TRBD2. The V gene's germline CDR1 is SQVTM and CDR2 ANQGSEA. The CDR3 has 15 residues. Trimming at V came to 4 bases and at J to 2 bases, leaving 2 bases not matched to a gene. CDR3 sequence: CSVGTSGGNTDTQYF. CDR3 DNA: TGCAGCGTTGGGACTAGCGGGGGGAACACAGATACGCAGTATTTT.

This clonotype has more than one count but fewer than ten. The rearrangement joins TRBV20-1 to TRBJ2-4; 7 nucleotides align to TRBD1. Trimming cost V 5 bases and J 2 bases; bases outside gene matches: 9. This CDR3 comprises 15 residues. Germline values: CDR1 DFQATT, CDR2 SNEGSKA (reference sequence). CDR3 coding DNA: TGCAGTGCTCTGGATCCGACAGGGACCAAAAACATTCAGTACTTC. Protein product: CSALDPTGTKNIQYF.

Only one count was recorded for this clonotype. The chain uses TRBV5-4 and TRBJ1-2, with D perhaps TRBD1 (6 bases). The germline V and J ends were trimmed by 0 bases and 6 bases, with 12 bases remaining between them. The CDR3 covers 14 residues. Looked up from germline, CDR1 is SGHNT and CDR2 is YYREEE (reference sequence). This CDR3 is CASSLAGGGNGYTF. The CDR3 DNA is TGTGCCAGCAGCTTGGCAGGCGGGGGCAATGGCTACACCTTC.

V and J are TRBV7-9 and TRBJ2-3; D gene unclear. The CDR3 sequence is 12 residues long. Germline V gene sequence: CDR1 SEHNR, CDR2 FQNEAQ (reference sequence). Trimming removed 6 bases from V and 9 bases from J, with 13 bases in between. The DNA for the CDR3 is TGTGCCAGCAGTTCCGAGAGACCCACGCAGTATTTT. Encoded protein: CASSSERPTQYF.

This clonotype has more than one count but fewer than ten. The chain combines TRBV15 with TRBJ1-6; no reliable D call. The CDR3 is 13 amino acids. Trimming removed 5 bases from V and 9 bases from J, with 11 bases in between. CDR1 is LNHNV, CDR2 YYDKDF, per germline (reference sequence). CDR3 DNA sequence: TGTGCCACCAGCGCGCCGGGCCCTTCACCCCTCCACTTT. Protein product: CATSAPGPSPLHF.

The J gene is TRBJ2-5, the V gene TRBV18; tentatively, D is TRBD2 (6 bases). The CDR3 length is 15 residues. CDR1 KGHSH and CDR2 LQKENI come from the germline V gene. The V gene lost 6 bases and the J gene lost 5 bases, with 19 bases spanning the gap. CDR3 nucleotides: TGTGCCAGCTCTTCGGGACTCCTCGGCTGGGAGACCCAGTACTTC. It yields the protein CASSSGLLGWETQYF.

This clonotype was detected a few times. V gene TRBV4-3 combines with J gene TRBJ2-1, with 9 nucleotides matching TRBD1. CDR1 is LGHNA and CDR2 is YSLEER in the germline V gene. Losses at the gene ends were 1 base for V and 3 bases for J; bases not matched to a gene: 7. CDR3 length: 17 residues. Here the CDR3 reads CASSQGFETGGYNEQFF. The CDR3 DNA is TGCGCCAGCAGCCAAGGTTTTGAGACAGGGGGCTACAATGAGCAGTTCTTC.

This clonotype was counted many times. The chain uses TRBV7-2 and TRBJ2-4; unclear D gene. Germline assignment: CDR1 SGHTA and CDR2 FQGNSA. The CDR3 is 14 amino acids. Trimming cost V 1 base and J 9 bases, with 13 bases left between them. The CDR3, as DNA: TGTGCCAGCAGCTTAGGGGCAGATAAGGGCATTCAGTACTTC. It specifies CASSLGADKGIQYF.

The chain is built from TRBV5-1 and TRBJ2-5, with 12 nucleotides matching TRBD1. The J segment lost 2 bases and the V segment lost 4 bases, leaving 9 bases of the junction unmatched. The CDR3 runs 17 residues. Germline CDR1 and CDR2: SGHRS and YFSETQ. CDR3 sequence reads: CASSPGTGGRQQETQYF. The CDR3 nucleotides are TGCGCCAGCAGCCCTGGGACAGGGGGCCGACAGCAAGAGACCCAGTACTTC.